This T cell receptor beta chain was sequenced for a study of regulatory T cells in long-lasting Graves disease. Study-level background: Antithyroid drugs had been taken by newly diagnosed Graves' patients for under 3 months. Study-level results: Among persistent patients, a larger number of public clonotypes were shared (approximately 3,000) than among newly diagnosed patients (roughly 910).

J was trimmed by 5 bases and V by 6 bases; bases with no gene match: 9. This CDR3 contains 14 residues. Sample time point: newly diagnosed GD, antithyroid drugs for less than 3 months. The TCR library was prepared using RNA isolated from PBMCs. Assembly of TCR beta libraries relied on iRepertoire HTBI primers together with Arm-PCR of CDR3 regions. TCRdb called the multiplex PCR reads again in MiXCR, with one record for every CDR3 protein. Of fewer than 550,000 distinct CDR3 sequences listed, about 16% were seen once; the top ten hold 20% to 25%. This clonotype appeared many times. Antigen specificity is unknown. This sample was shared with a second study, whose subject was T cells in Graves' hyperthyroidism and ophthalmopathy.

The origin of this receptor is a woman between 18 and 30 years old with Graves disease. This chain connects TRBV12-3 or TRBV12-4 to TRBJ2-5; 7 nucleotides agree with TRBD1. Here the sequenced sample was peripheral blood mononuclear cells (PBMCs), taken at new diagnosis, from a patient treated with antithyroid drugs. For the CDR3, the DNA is TGTGCCAGCAGCCTGACAGGGCGAGGGGAGACCCAGTACTTC. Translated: CASSLTGRGETQYF.